One TCR beta chain is described in this entry. What it recognizes is unknown. The CDR3 covers 16 residues. The V gene's germline CDR1 is WSHSY and CDR2 SAAADI. V was shortened by 6 bases and J by 6 bases, with 21 bases between the two germline ends. The data are from a study of shared clonotypes between healthy human individuals. Study summary: Serving as donors were a couple of women and a few men, whose ages spanned 18 to 49. Study-level points and caveats: Four donors shared approximately 5% of their naive CD4 clonotypes.

Researchers ran the assay at a deep level. Using immunoSEQ multiplex PCR, the repertoire was profiled, and TCRdb retains in-frame clones only, with some absent. The sample lists approximately 2.1 million clones, approximately 93% occurring once. Specimen: naive CD4+ T cells from PBMCs. Subset in this sample: CD45RA+ positively selected. The receptor was isolated from a man between 18 and 35 years old in good health. Some clones in this sample may be carry-over from other donors' samples. The chain couples TRBV10-2 to TRBJ2-1; tentative D call: TRBD2 (6 bases). As DNA, the CDR3 is TGCGCCAGCAGGGCCAGGGTGGAGGGAGCGGGCAATGAGCAGTTCTTC. Its translation is CASRARVEGAGNEQFF.